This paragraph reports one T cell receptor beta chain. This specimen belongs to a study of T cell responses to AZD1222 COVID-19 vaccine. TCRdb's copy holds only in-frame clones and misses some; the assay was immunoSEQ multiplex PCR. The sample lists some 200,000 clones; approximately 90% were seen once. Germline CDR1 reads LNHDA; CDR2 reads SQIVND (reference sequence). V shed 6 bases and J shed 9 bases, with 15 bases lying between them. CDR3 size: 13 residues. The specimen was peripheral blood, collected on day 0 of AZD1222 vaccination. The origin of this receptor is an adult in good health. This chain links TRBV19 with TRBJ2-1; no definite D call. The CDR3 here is CASSRGYSGEQFF. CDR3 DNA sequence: TGTGCCAGTAGCAGAGGATATTCTGGTGAGCAGTTCTTC.